This T cell receptor beta chain was profiled in a study of cytomegalovirus exposure and HLA in healthy donors. CDR1 is SGHNT and CDR2 is YENEEA in the germline V gene. The CDR3 has 16 residues. V lost 5 bases, J lost 0 bases, and 6 bases stayed unmatched. Regarding the study as a whole: In an earlier analysis, productive rearrangement rates for most beta V segments clustered near 87% or 30%.

All donors participated as healthy donors of bone marrow. Turning to this clone: Its specificity is not known.

PCR primers comprised 60 Vbeta and 13 Jbeta primers. Clones were read by immunoSEQ multiplex PCR, and TCRdb kept only the in-frame ones, dropping some. The table for this sample gives 120,000 to 150,000 clones. The genes are TRBV11-3 and TRBJ2-3, with 9 nucleotides matching TRBD2. The specimen was PBMCs. This receptor was taken from a woman younger than 35 in good health and CMV-seronegative. The CDR3 region is CASSPGLAQSTDTQYF. CDR3 nucleotides: TGTGCCAGCAGCCCCGGACTAGCGCAAAGCACAGATACGCAGTATTTT.